The 32 T cell receptor beta chains reported below all come from one sample, sequenced in a study of cytomegalovirus exposure and HLA in healthy donors. PCR employed 60 Vbeta and 13 Jbeta primers. Some clones are missing from TCRdb's copy, which holds only in-frame ones; the method was immunoSEQ multiplex PCR. In the table there are about 220,000 clones, 75% of which are singletons. The specimen sequenced was PBMCs. These receptors originate from a woman aged 25 to 39 in good health and CMV-seronegative.

The chain recombines TRBV2 with TRBJ1-1, with a tentative D call TRBD1 (6 bases). Germline CDR1 is SNHLY and CDR2 is FYNNEI. Trimming stripped 6 bases from V and 0 bases from J, with 11 bases between. The length of the CDR3 is 14 residues. CDR3 sequence reads: CASSLGAMNTEAFF. The CDR3 DNA follows: TGTGCCAGCAGCCTGGGGGCCATGAACACTGAAGCTTTCTTT.

This clone was counted only a few times. This chain links TRBV15 with TRBJ1-2; 11 nucleotides agree with TRBD1. The CDR3 is 15 residues long. Trimming took 7 bases from V and 2 from J; bases not matched to a gene: 6. The germline V gene has CDR1 LNHNV and CDR2 YYDKDF (reference sequence). The CDR3, as DNA: TGTGCCACCAAAAGGACAGGGGGCTCCAACTATGGCTACACCTTC. Its translation: CATKRTGGSNYGYTF.

The chain is built from TRBV29-1 and TRBJ2-3; 11 nucleotides agree with TRBD2. Germline trimming cut 5 bases from V and 3 bases from J; bases unmatched to any gene: 13. Germline lookup yields CDR1 SQVTM and CDR2 ANQGSEA. The CDR3 is 17 residues long. The CDR3: CSVRHELLAGETDTQYF. For the CDR3, the DNA is TGCAGCGTTCGCCATGAGTTACTAGCGGGGGAAACAGATACGCAGTATTTT.

This chain joins TRBV5-6 and TRBJ1-1; 9 bases line up with TRBD1. Germline V gene data show CDR1 as SGHDT and CDR2 as YYEEEE. Trimming removed 4 bases from V and 0 bases from J; junction bases left unmatched: 7. The CDR3 is 16 residues long. The CDR3 reads CASSRGTGRMNTEAFF. In DNA form, the CDR3 reads TGTGCCAGCAGCCGGGGGACAGGGCGCATGAACACTGAAGCTTTCTTT. The entire variable domain, with the rest obtained from reference TRBV5-6 and TRBJ1-1, is as follows: DAGVTQSPTHLIKTRGQQVTLRCSPKSGHDTVSWYQQALGQGPQFIFQYYEEEERQRGNFPDRFSGHQFPNYSSELNVNALLLGDSALYLCASSRGTGRMNTEAFFGQGTRLTVV.

This clone was counted only a few times. V gene TRBV2 combines with J gene TRBJ1-2; D gene unclear. The V gene lost 3 bases and the J gene lost 6 bases, with 14 bases spanning the gap. Germline lookup yields CDR1 SNHLY and CDR2 FYNNEI. This CDR3 is 14 amino acids long. Here the CDR3 reads CASSEVLREDGYTF. Written as DNA, the CDR3 is TGTGCCAGCAGTGAGGTTCTGAGGGAGGATGGCTACACCTTC. The full variable domain, its missing parts supplied by reference TRBV2 and TRBJ1-2, is EPEVTQTPSHQVTQMGQEVILRCVPISNHLYFYWYRQILGQKVEFLVSFYNNEISEKSEIFDDQFSVERPDGSNFTLKIRSTKLEDSAMYFCASSEVLREDGYTFGSGTRLTVV.

The V and J genes are TRBV6-5 and TRBJ2-1; D remains ambiguous. V shed 2 bases and J shed 4 bases, with 12 bases lying between them. The germline gives CDR1 MNHEY, CDR2 SVGAGI. The CDR3 is made up of 15 amino acids. This chain's CDR3 is CASSYVQTGYNEQFF. In DNA, the CDR3 is TGTGCCAGCAGTTACGTCCAGACTGGTTACAATGAGCAGTTCTTC.

Comments on this clone: Different DNA sequences within this sample yield the same CDR3. The rearrangement uses TRBV30 and TRBJ1-2; 7 bases map to TRBD1. Per the germline V gene, CDR1 is GTSNPN and CDR2 is SVGIG (reference sequence). V shed 4 bases and J 2 bases; nucleotides not matched to a gene: 1. This CDR3 is built from 12 residues. The CDR3 is CAWTGGNYGYTF. CDR3 bases: TGTGCCTGGACAGGGGGAAACTATGGCTACACCTTC.

This chain joins TRBV27 and TRBJ2-3, with 9 bases identical to TRBD1. The CDR3 is 16 amino acids. With 6 bases clipped from V and 2 bases from J, the junction kept 9 bases outside the gene matches. The germline CDR1 and CDR2 sequences are MNHEY and SMNVEV (reference sequence). This chain's CDR3 is CASRTGGPQSTDTQYF. CDR3 bases: TGTGCCAGCAGGACAGGGGGTCCCCAATCCACAGATACGCAGTATTTT.

The chain has TRBV5-6 and TRBJ2-4; 15 nucleotides match TRBD2. The CDR3 consists of 15 residues. CDR1 is SGHDT and CDR2 is YYEEEE in the germline V gene. With V trimmed by 4 bases and J by 7 bases, 3 bases remained unmatched. The CDR3 here is CASSGLAGGYNIQYF. The CDR3 DNA is TGTGCCAGCAGCGGACTAGCGGGGGGGTACAACATTCAGTACTTC.

This clone is a singleton in its sample. The V call is TRBV7-9, the J call TRBJ2-3, with unresolved D. The V end lost 2 bases, the J end lost 6 bases, and 6 bases lay between the germline ends. The germline CDR1 and CDR2 sequences are SEHNR and FQNEAQ (reference sequence). The CDR3 is 12 residues long. In nucleotides, the CDR3 is TGTGCCAGCAGCTTATTGCAGGATACGCAGTATTTT. It encodes CASSLLQDTQYF.

Only one count was recorded for this clone. The chain couples TRBV19 to TRBJ1-1, with a weak D call TRBD1 (6 bases). Germline V CDR1 and CDR2: LNHDA, SQIVND (reference sequence). The CDR3 runs to 19 residues. V was shortened by 0 bases and J by 1 base, with 21 bases between the two germline ends. CDR3 loop: CASSIDLFGDTEGNTEAFF. The CDR3 DNA is TGTGCCAGTAGTATAGATCTATTCGGGGACACCGAGGGGAACACTGAAGCTTTCTTT.

The chain employs TRBV10-3 and TRBJ2-1; D remains ambiguous. V gave up 6 bases and J gave up 4 bases, with 7 bases separating them. CDR1 and CDR2 (germline): ENHRY, SYGVKD. This CDR3 spans 12 amino acids. CDR3 loop: CAISAVYNEQFF. CDR3 sequence (DNA): TGTGCCATCAGCGCGGTATACAATGAGCAGTTCTTC.

The chain couples TRBV19 to TRBJ1-2, with 8 positions matching TRBD1. V lost 5 bases and J lost 5; bases outside the gene matches: 4. Per germline, CDR1 LNHDA and CDR2 SQIVND (reference sequence). The CDR3 runs 13 residues. The chain's CDR3 is CASSPRQGYGYTF. The CDR3 nucleotides are TGTGCCAGTAGTCCGAGACAGGGGTATGGCTACACCTTC. The complete variable domain, with remaining parts taken from reference TRBV19 and TRBJ1-2, reads DGGITQSPKYLFRKEGQNVTLSCEQNLNHDAMYWYRQDPGQGLRLIYYSQIVNDFQKGDIAEGYSVSREKKESFPLTVTSAQKNPTAFYLCASSPRQGYGYTFGSGTRLTVV.

The J gene is TRBJ1-5, the V gene TRBV19; tentative D call: TRBD1 (6 bases). V was trimmed by 1 base and J by 0 bases, leaving 16 bases between them. The CDR3 has 18 amino acids. CDR1 is LNHDA and CDR2 is SQIVND in the germline V gene (reference sequence). The CDR3 reads CASSIGIGGEYSNQPQHF. For the CDR3, the DNA is TGTGCCAGTAGTATAGGTATAGGGGGGGAGTATAGCAATCAGCCCCAGCATTTT.

V is TRBV10-1 and J is TRBJ2-5; D perhaps matches TRBD2 (5 bases). Trimming removed 2 bases at V and 2 bases at J, with 12 bases between. The CDR3 extends over 15 amino acids. CDR1 and CDR2 (germline): WNHNN, SYGVQD (reference sequence). The CDR3 region is CASSESGGPQETQYF. CDR3 DNA: TGCGCCAGCAGTGAGAGCGGCGGGCCGCAAGAGACCCAGTACTTC.

This clone was observed a handful of times. The CDR3 spells CASSSTGQDQPQHF. DNA of the CDR3: TGCGCCAGCAGCTCGACAGGGCAGGATCAGCCCCAGCATTTT. This rearrangement joins TRBV5-1 to TRBJ1-5; 7 bases fit TRBD1. Germline lookup yields CDR1 SGHRS and CDR2 YFSETQ. Unmatched junction bases numbered 5, after V lost 3 bases and J lost 5 bases. This CDR3 is 14 amino acids long.

This clone was counted only a few times. The chain has TRBV13 and TRBJ1-1, with D possibly being TRBD1 (6 bases). Germline V gene sequence: CDR1 PRHDT, CDR2 FYEKMQ (reference sequence). This CDR3 region has 15 residues. Trimming cost V 7 bases and J 1 base, with 16 bases left between them. CDR3 amino acids: CASNLKGGRNTEAFF. Here the CDR3 DNA reads TGTGCCAGCAACCTGAAGGGGGGGAGGAACACTGAAGCTTTCTTT. Combining the CDR3 with reference TRBV13 and TRBJ1-1 gives the whole variable domain AAGVIQSPRHLIKEKRETATLKCYPIPRHDTVYWYQQGPGQDPQFLISFYEKMQSDKGSIPDRFSAQQFSDYHSELNMSSLELGDSALYFCASNLKGGRNTEAFFGQGTRLTVV.

There are a few counts of this clone. This CDR3 reads CASSQDHLGGPYTEAFF. In DNA form, the CDR3 reads TGCGCCAGCAGCCAAGATCATTTGGGGGGGCCGTACACTGAAGCTTTCTTT. The chain has TRBV4-1 and TRBJ1-1; D perhaps matches TRBD1 (6 bases). The CDR3 loop spans 17 amino acids. Germline CDR1 MGHRA, CDR2 YSYEKL. Deletions cut 0 bases from V and 3 bases from J, with 17 bases between.

The rearrangement uses TRBV6-5 and TRBJ2-1; D is perhaps TRBD1 (6 bases). Germline-derived CDR1 and CDR2 are MNHEY and SVGAGI. There are 14 residues in the CDR3. V lost 6 bases to trimming and J lost 7 bases, with 16 bases between them. The CDR3 coding sequence is TGTGCCAGCAGGCGCAGGGGACCCGTGAATGAGCAGTTCTTC. Translated, it gives CASRRRGPVNEQFF.

V is TRBV4-1 and J is TRBJ1-2, with 10 nucleotides matching TRBD1. CDR1 is MGHRA and CDR2 is YSYEKL in the germline V gene. J lost 4 bases, V lost 1 base, and 0 bases had no gene match. There are 14 residues in the CDR3. The CDR3 loop reads CASSQGQGAYGYTF. In DNA, the CDR3 is TGCGCCAGCAGCCAAGGACAGGGGGCCTATGGCTACACCTTC.

The rearrangement uses TRBV6-1 and TRBJ1-3; D uncertain. The CDR3 runs to 13 residues. CDR1 is MNHNS, CDR2 SASEGT, per germline. The V end lost 5 bases, the J end lost 2 bases, and 7 bases lay between the germline ends. The CDR3 DNA is TGTGCCAGCAGTCTCGGAGCTGGAAACACCATATATTTT. It codes for CASSLGAGNTIYF.

The sample holds one count of this clone. The gene calls are TRBV10-2 and TRBJ2-7, with TRBD2 matching 14 bases. CDR1 is WSHSY, CDR2 SAAADI, per germline. This CDR3 region has 18 residues. Unmatched junction bases numbered 11, after V lost 4 bases and J lost 3 bases. CDR3 loop: CASSGFRLAGGPYYEQYF. In DNA, the CDR3 is TGCGCCAGCAGTGGATTCAGACTAGCGGGGGGGCCCTACTACGAGCAGTACTTC.

This clone appeared a few times. The J gene is TRBJ1-2, the V gene TRBV5-5, with D possibly TRBD1 on 6 matching bases. This CDR3 has 16 amino acids. The ends were cut back, 0 bases at V and 5 bases at J, with 17 bases in the middle. Looked up from germline, CDR1 is SGHKS and CDR2 is YYEKEE (reference sequence). The CDR3 loop is CASSLEAPGQNYGYTF. CDR3 DNA sequence: TGTGCCAGCAGCTTGGAGGCCCCCGGACAGAATTATGGCTACACCTTC.

The chain uses TRBV7-6 and TRBJ1-1, with D possibly matching TRBD1 (6 bases). CDR3 size: 14 residues. V gave up 2 bases and J gave up 3 bases, with 10 bases separating them. The germline CDR1 and CDR2 sequences are SGHVS and FNYEAQ. CDR3 coding DNA: TGTGCCAGCAGCTTACGGGCAGGGGACACTGAAGCTTTCTTT. This sequence encodes CASSLRAGDTEAFF.

The chain uses TRBV7-3 and TRBJ2-5; a possible D gene is TRBD2 (5 bases). The V gene lost 5 bases and the J gene lost 5 bases, with 15 bases spanning the gap. The CDR3 has 14 amino acids. Germline CDR1 SGHTA, CDR2 FQGTGA. DNA of the CDR3: TGTGCCAGCAGCCCGGACTCACGGCCGGAGACCCAGTACTTC. Protein: CASSPDSRPETQYF.

This chain joins TRBV6-1 and TRBJ2-2; 9 nucleotides agree with TRBD2. Germline-derived CDR1 and CDR2 are MNHNS and SASEGT. V shed 5 bases and J 2 bases; nucleotides not matched to a gene: 3. The CDR3 runs to 15 residues. The CDR3 DNA is TGTGCCAGCAGTCTAGCGGGAACTAACACCGGGGAGCTGTTTTTT. Translation: CASSLAGTNTGELFF.

The rearrangement links TRBV9 to TRBJ2-3; D ambiguous. Germline V gene sequence: CDR1 SGDLS, CDR2 YYNGEE. V lost 4 bases and J 0 bases, leaving 6 bases between the germline ends. There are 13 residues in the CDR3. The CDR3 region has the DNA TGTGCCAGCAGCCTATCTAGCACAGATACGCAGTATTTT. Amino acid sequence: CASSLSSTDTQYF.

The rearrangement uses TRBV6-5 and TRBJ2-7, with a possible D match to TRBD1 (6 bases). Deletions cut 5 bases from V and 3 bases from J, with 14 bases between. Germline CDR1 MNHEY, CDR2 SVGAGI. The length of the CDR3 is 14 residues. The CDR3 bases are TGTGCCAGCAGTAGGACAGTCTATCGCTACGAGCAGTACTTC. Protein: CASSRTVYRYEQYF.

The chain is built from TRBV30 and TRBJ1-2; possible D gene TRBD1, 6 bases. The V and J ends lost 0 bases and 2 bases respectively, with 13 bases between them. Germline CDR1 GTSNPN, CDR2 SVGIG (reference sequence). This CDR3 is built from 15 residues. The CDR3 is CAWSVGAGVNYGYTF. CDR3 bases: TGTGCCTGGAGTGTAGGGGCAGGGGTAAACTATGGCTACACCTTC. Combining the CDR3 with reference TRBV30 and TRBJ1-2 gives the whole variable domain SQTIHQWPATLVQPVGSPLSLECTVEGTSNPNLYWYRQAAGRGLQLLFYSVGIGQISSEVPQNLSASRPQDRQFILSSKKLLLSDSGFYLCAWSVGAGVNYGYTFGSGTRLTVV.

This clone was seen only a few times. V and J are TRBV30 and TRBJ2-1; 8 bases fit TRBD1. The CDR3 runs to 15 residues. After removal of 2 bases from V and 6 bases from J, the junction contained 9 bases not matched to a gene. Per germline, CDR1 GTSNPN and CDR2 SVGIG (reference sequence). CDR3 sequence reads: CAWSRGQGAFNEQFF. CDR3 DNA sequence: TGTGCCTGGAGTCGAGGACAGGGAGCATTCAATGAGCAGTTCTTC. Full variable domain (missing parts from reference TRBV30 and TRBJ2-1): SQTIHQWPATLVQPVGSPLSLECTVEGTSNPNLYWYRQAAGRGLQLLFYSVGIGQISSEVPQNLSASRPQDRQFILSSKKLLLSDSGFYLCAWSRGQGAFNEQFFGPGTRLTVL.

The chain uses TRBV7-9 and TRBJ1-1; 7 bases are shared with TRBD1. V shed 1 base and J 3 bases; nucleotides not matched to a gene: 8. CDR1 SEHNR and CDR2 FQNEAQ come from the germline V gene (reference sequence). The CDR3 contains 16 residues. CDR3 DNA: TGTGCCAGCAGCTTAGACAAACAGGGGTGGGACACTGAAGCTTTCTTT. Its protein is CASSLDKQGWDTEAFF.

The V and J genes are TRBV5-4 and TRBJ1-2; maybe TRBD1 (6 bases). This CDR3 region has 14 residues. The V gene lost 4 bases and the J gene lost 2 bases, with 12 bases spanning the gap. Germline CDR1 and CDR2: SGHNT and YYREEE (reference sequence). The CDR3 DNA sequence: TGTGCCAGCAGCATCCGGGACAACAACTATGGCTACACCTTC. Its translation is CASSIRDNNYGYTF.